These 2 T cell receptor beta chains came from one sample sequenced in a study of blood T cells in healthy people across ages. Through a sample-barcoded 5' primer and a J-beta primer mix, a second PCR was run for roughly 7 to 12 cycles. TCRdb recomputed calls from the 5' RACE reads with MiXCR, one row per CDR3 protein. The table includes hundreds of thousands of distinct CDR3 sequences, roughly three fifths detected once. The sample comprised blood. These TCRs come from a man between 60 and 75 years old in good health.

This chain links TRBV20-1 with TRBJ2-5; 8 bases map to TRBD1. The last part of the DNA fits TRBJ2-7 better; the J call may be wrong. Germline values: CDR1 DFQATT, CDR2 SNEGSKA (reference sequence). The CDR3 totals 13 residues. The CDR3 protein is CSAERTGSHEQYF. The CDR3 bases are TGCAGTGCGGAGAGGACAGGGTCCCACGAGCAGTACTTC.

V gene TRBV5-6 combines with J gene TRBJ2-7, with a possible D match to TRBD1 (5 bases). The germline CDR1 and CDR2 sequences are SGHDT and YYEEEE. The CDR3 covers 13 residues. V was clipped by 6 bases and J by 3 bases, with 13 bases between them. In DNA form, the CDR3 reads TGTGCCAGCACACAGGACAACGGCTACGAGCAGTACTTC. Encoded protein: CASTQDNGYEQYF.